A single sample is the source of the 2 T cell receptor beta chains below, sequenced in a study of T cell repertoires in cytomegalovirus infection (dated by TCRdb to about 2019). Their antigen targets remain unknown. The intended sense of this specimen's treatment or condition label: in vitro stimulation with specific CMV peptide epitopes to enrich CMV-specific T cells. Sequencing took place on an Illumina HiSeq 1500. TCRdb ran its own pipeline on the public reads, namely fastp trimming at Q25 and MiXCR clone calling, and kept in-frame beta chains. Identical CDR3 protein sequences are pooled into one entry, listed with their most common genes and DNA. The table for this sample lists around 360,000 distinct CDR3 sequences; around a third of them were counted only once. Approximately 13% of the sample goes to the ten largest clones. The specimen was cultured PBMCs, collected from culture after CMV antigen stimulation. These receptors were taken from a human donor in good health (CMV status not recorded). Some clones in this sample may be carry-over from other donors' samples.

This clonotype was counted a few times. The chain employs TRBV28 and TRBJ2-1; 9 bases are shared with TRBD2. Unmatched junction bases numbered 6, after V lost 2 bases and J lost 7 bases. Germline CDR1 is MDHEN and CDR2 is SYDVKM. This CDR3 is 15 amino acids long. This CDR3 reads CASSLTAGGPNEQFF. DNA of the CDR3: TGTGCCAGCAGTTTAACGGCGGGAGGGCCTAATGAGCAGTTCTTC.

The CDR3 protein is CASSHTQLNEQFF. For the CDR3, the DNA is TGCGCCAGCAGCCATACCCAGCTCAATGAGCAGTTCTTC. The V and J genes are TRBV4-1 and TRBJ2-1; D is ambiguous. The CDR3 has 13 amino acids. The V end lost 3 bases, the J end lost 6 bases, and 9 bases lay between the germline ends. Germline V gene lookup returns CDR1 MGHRA and CDR2 YSYEKL.